This T cell receptor (beta chain) was recorded in a study of blood T cell repertoires in COVID-19. Repertoires were generated with immunoSEQ multiplex PCR, while TCRdb's copy carries only in-frame clones and drops some. The sample includes about 250,000 clones, around 85% of them seen just once. Per germline, CDR1 LGHNA and CDR2 YNFKEQ. The length of the CDR3 is 14 residues. V gave up 0 bases and J gave up 3 bases, with 9 bases separating them. The TCR originated in a man aged 80 or over with acute or convalescent COVID-19. V gene TRBV4-2 combines with J gene TRBJ2-7, with D maybe TRBD1 (5 bases). The sample taken for sequencing was peripheral blood. The CDR3 DNA reads as TGTGCCAGCAGCCAAGATGGCAGGGTCTACGAGCAGTACTTC. It translates to CASSQDGRVYEQYF.